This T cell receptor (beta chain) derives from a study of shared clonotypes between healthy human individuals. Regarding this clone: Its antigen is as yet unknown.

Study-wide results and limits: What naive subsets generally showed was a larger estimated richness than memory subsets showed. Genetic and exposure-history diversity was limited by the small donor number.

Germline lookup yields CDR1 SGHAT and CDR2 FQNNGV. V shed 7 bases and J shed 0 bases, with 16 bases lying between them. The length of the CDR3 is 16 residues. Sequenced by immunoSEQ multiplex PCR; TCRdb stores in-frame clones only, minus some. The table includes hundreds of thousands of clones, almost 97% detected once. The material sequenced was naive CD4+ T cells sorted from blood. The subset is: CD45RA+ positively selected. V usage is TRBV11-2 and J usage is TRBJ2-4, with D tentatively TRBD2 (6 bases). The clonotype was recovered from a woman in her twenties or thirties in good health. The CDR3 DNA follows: TGTGCCAGCACTCGTTATGGCGGGATAGCCAAAAACATTCAGTACTTC. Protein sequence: CASTRYGGIAKNIQYF.